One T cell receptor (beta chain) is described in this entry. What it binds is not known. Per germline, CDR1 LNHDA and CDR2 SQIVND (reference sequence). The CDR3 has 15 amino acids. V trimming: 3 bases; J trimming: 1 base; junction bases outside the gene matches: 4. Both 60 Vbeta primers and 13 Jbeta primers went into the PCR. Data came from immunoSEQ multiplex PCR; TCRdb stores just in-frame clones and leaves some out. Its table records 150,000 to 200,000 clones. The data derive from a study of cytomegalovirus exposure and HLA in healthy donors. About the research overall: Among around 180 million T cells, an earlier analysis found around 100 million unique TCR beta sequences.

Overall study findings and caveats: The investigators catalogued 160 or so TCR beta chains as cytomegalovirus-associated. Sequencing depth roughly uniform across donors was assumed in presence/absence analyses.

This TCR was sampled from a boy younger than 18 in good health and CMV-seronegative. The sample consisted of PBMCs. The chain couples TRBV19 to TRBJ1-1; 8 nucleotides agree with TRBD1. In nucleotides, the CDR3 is TGTGCCAGTAGTATCTGGACAGGGCGGAACACTGAAGCTTTCTTT. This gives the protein CASSIWTGRNTEAFF.